Following are 22 T cell receptor beta chains from one sample sequenced in a study of T-cell memory formation after mild COVID-19. TCRdb itself ran the 5' RACE reads through MiXCR, one entry per CDR3 protein. The repertoire includes under 300,000 distinct CDR3 sequences, 9.4% of them detected once, and 22% sits in the top ten. Sequencing used PBMCs or a T cell subset sorted from them (not recorded which). These TCRs come from a man between 18 and 29 years old who had mild COVID-19 (a few samples of this study predate the infection). Cell type and time point are not known.

The chain links TRBV11-2 to TRBJ2-1, with TRBD1 as a possible D gene (5 bases). The germline V and J ends were trimmed by 5 bases and 6 bases, with 17 bases remaining between them. The CDR3 covers 15 residues. Germline V gene sequence: CDR1 SGHAT, CDR2 FQNNGV. CDR3 sequence: CASSPGSGAGNEQFF. The CDR3 DNA reads as TGTGCCAGCAGCCCAGGGTCTGGGGCAGGCAATGAGCAGTTCTTC. Combining the CDR3 with reference TRBV11-2 and TRBJ2-1 gives the whole variable domain EAGVAQSPRYKIIEKRQSVAFWCNPISGHATLYWYQQILGQGPKLLIQFQNNGVVDDSQLPKDRFSAERLKGVDSTLKIQPAKLEDSAVYLCASSPGSGAGNEQFFGPGTRLTVL.

This clonotype was observed at least ten times. The gene calls are TRBV6-4 and TRBJ2-1; possible D gene TRBD2, 7 bases. The germline gives CDR1 MRHNA, CDR2 SNTAGT. Trimming pared 2 bases from V and 12 bases from J, leaving 11 bases between. This CDR3 comprises 12 residues. The CDR3: CASSDRGGPQFF. DNA for the CDR3: TGTGCCAGCAGTGACAGGGGGGGCCCGCAGTTCTTC.

This clonotype turned up a few times. V usage is TRBV20-1 and J usage is TRBJ2-5; D is unresolved. The CDR3 totals 13 residues. CDR1 and CDR2 (germline): DFQATT, SNEGSKA (reference sequence). Trimming removed 0 bases at V and 5 bases at J, with 10 bases between. The CDR3 DNA reads as TGCAGTGCTAGAGAGCCGGTGCTTGAGACCCAGTACTTC. Its translation is CSAREPVLETQYF.

The rearrangement uses TRBV5-4 and TRBJ1-5; D unclear. The V gene's germline CDR1 is SGHNT and CDR2 YYREEE (reference sequence). The CDR3 is 14 residues long. With 0 bases removed from V and 5 bases from J, the gap between germline ends came to 9 bases. CDR3 protein: CASSLGPDHQPQHF. The CDR3 coding sequence is TGTGCCAGCAGCTTGGGACCCGACCATCAGCCCCAGCATTTT.

The rearrangement joins TRBV6-5 to TRBJ1-2; D perhaps matches TRBD1 (6 bases). V dropped 0 bases and J dropped 5 bases, with 10 bases sitting between them. This CDR3 comprises 14 residues. Germline V gives CDR1 MNHEY, CDR2 SVGAGI. This CDR3 reads CASSYSRTAYGYTF. CDR3 sequence (DNA): TGTGCCAGCAGTTACTCCCGGACAGCTTATGGCTACACCTTC.

The chain employs TRBV7-9 and TRBJ2-2, with D perhaps being TRBD1 or TRBD2 (6 bases each). CDR3 length: 18 residues. Germline V CDR1 and CDR2: SEHNR, FQNEAQ (reference sequence). Trimming stripped 5 bases from V and 4 bases from J, with 23 bases between. Here the CDR3 DNA reads TGTGCCAGCAGCAATCGGAGGGGGAGAAGCCAGAGCACCGGGGAGCTGTTTTTT. Protein product: CASSNRRGRSQSTGELFF.

A few counts support this clonotype. The chain recombines TRBV6-6 with TRBJ2-2, with TRBD1 identical over 10 bases. Germline lookup yields CDR1 MNHNY and CDR2 SVGAGI (reference sequence). This CDR3 comprises 15 residues. V lost 1 base and J lost 5; bases outside the gene matches: 1. The CDR3 protein is CASSYWTGGTGELFF. CDR3 DNA: TGTGCCAGCAGTTACTGGACAGGGGGGACCGGGGAGCTGTTTTTT.

The chain employs TRBV4-1 and TRBJ2-3; D may correspond to TRBD1 or TRBD2 (5 bases each). Trimming stripped 5 bases from V and 4 bases from J, with 22 bases between. Germline CDR1 MGHRA, CDR2 YSYEKL. This CDR3 comprises 17 residues. The CDR3 spells CASSSEPGPWAADTQYF. The CDR3 region has the DNA TGCGCCAGCAGCTCAGAACCGGGACCCTGGGCCGCAGATACGCAGTATTTT.

The chain links TRBV6-6 to TRBJ2-1; no reliable D call. Germline V gene lookup returns CDR1 MNHNY and CDR2 SVGAGI (reference sequence). The CDR3 spans 16 residues. V lost 0 bases to trimming and J lost 5 bases, with 14 bases between them. The DNA of the CDR3 is TGTGCCAGCAGTTACTCAATTGGTCGGAGCAACAATGAGCAGTTCTTC. Translation gives CASSYSIGRSNNEQFF.

As concerns this clonotype: At one end, the junction sequence differs from germline, possibly due to a read error. The rearrangement links TRBV18 to TRBJ2-5; D is possibly TRBD1 (6 bases). The CDR3 is 15 amino acids. Germline CDR1 and CDR2: KGHSH and LQKENI. DNA of the CDR3: TGTGCCAGCACACCTAGACAGGCCCCCCAAGGGACCCAGTACTTC. Protein: CASTPRQAPQGTQYF.

The chain links TRBV7-3 to TRBJ2-1; 8 bases align to TRBD1. CDR1 is SGHTA, CDR2 FQGTGA, per germline. The CDR3 has 15 amino acids. With 5 bases clipped from V and 3 bases from J, the junction kept 6 bases outside the gene matches. The CDR3 spells CASSPDRANYNEQFF. Written as DNA, the CDR3 is TGTGCCAGCAGCCCGGACAGGGCAAACTACAATGAGCAGTTCTTC. Combining the CDR3 with reference TRBV7-3 and TRBJ2-1 gives the whole variable domain GAGVSQTPSNKVTEKGKYVELRCDPISGHTALYWYRQSLGQGPEFLIYFQGTGAADDSGLPNDRFFAVRPEGSVSTLKIQRTERGDSAVYLCASSPDRANYNEQFFGPGTRLTVL.

This clonotype was seen repeatedly, ten times or more. V and J are TRBV5-1 and TRBJ2-7, with D perhaps matching TRBD2 (6 bases). CDR3 length equals 15 residues. The germline V and J ends were trimmed by 4 bases and 0 bases, with 14 bases remaining between them. Per the germline V gene, CDR1 is SGHRS and CDR2 is YFSETQ. CDR3 loop: CASSPVGGRSYEQYF. Written as DNA, the CDR3 is TGCGCCAGCAGCCCGGTGGGGGGACGCTCCTACGAGCAGTACTTC.

The J gene is TRBJ2-2, the V gene TRBV5-6; D is unresolved. V lost 0 bases to trimming and J lost 1 base, with 4 bases between them. The CDR3 runs 14 residues. Germline V gene data show CDR1 as SGHDT and CDR2 as YYEEEE. In DNA, the CDR3 is TGTGCCAGCAGCTTGGTACAGAACACCGGGGAGCTGTTTTTT. It translates to CASSLVQNTGELFF.

The chain links TRBV20-1 to TRBJ2-7; TRBD1 aligns across 7 bases. Trimming removed 6 bases from V and 0 bases from J; junction bases left unmatched: 14. This CDR3 is built from 16 residues. Per the germline V gene, CDR1 is DFQATT and CDR2 is SNEGSKA (reference sequence). The CDR3 nucleotides read TGCAGTGCGCACTCCCGGACAGGATCAATCTCCTACGAGCAGTACGTC. Translating it yields CSAHSRTGSISYEQYV.

The chain employs TRBV21-1 and TRBJ1-2. TRBV21-1 counts as a pseudogene. This CDR3 has 17 amino acids. Here the CDR3 reads CASSAVILRSNNYGYTF. DNA for the CDR3: TGTGCCAGCAGCGCTGTGATTCTGAGAAGTAATAACTATGGCTACACCTTC.

This clonotype was picked up a small number of times. The rearrangement links TRBV29-1 to TRBJ2-2; 7 positions match TRBD2. The junction had 13 bases not matched to a gene; V was cut back by 5 bases and J by 7 bases. CDR1 is SQVTM, CDR2 ANQGSEA, per germline. The CDR3 has 15 amino acids. The CDR3 loop reads CSVPKGGTINGELFF. The DNA of the CDR3 is TGCAGCGTTCCTAAAGGCGGGACTATTAACGGGGAGCTGTTTTTT.

This clonotype came up many times. The CDR3 loop is CSVGGGVHVEQFF. DNA of the CDR3: TGCAGCGTCGGGGGGGGGGTACACGTTGAGCAGTTCTTC. This chain links TRBV29-1 with TRBJ2-1, with 8 positions matching TRBD2. The CDR3 totals 13 residues. Germline loops: CDR1 SQVTM, CDR2 ANQGSEA. Losses at the gene ends were 6 bases for V and 9 bases for J; bases not matched to a gene: 10.

The sample holds many counts of this clonotype. This sequence joins TRBV5-5 and TRBJ2-7, with D unresolved. The CDR3 spans 14 residues. The germline gives CDR1 SGHKS, CDR2 YYEKEE (reference sequence). The germline V and J ends were trimmed by 4 bases and 0 bases, with 11 bases remaining between them. The CDR3 bases are TGTGCCAGCAGCCAATGGACGGACTCCTACGAGCAGTACTTC. Encoded protein: CASSQWTDSYEQYF.

The table lists this clonotype with a few counts. This chain connects TRBV7-6 to TRBJ1-1; weak D call: TRBD1 (5 bases). The CDR3 covers 15 residues. V was cut by 2 bases and J by 7 bases, with 17 bases left in between. Germline CDR1 is SGHVS and CDR2 is FNYEAQ. The CDR3: CASSLIEQGAIEAFF. The CDR3 DNA is TGTGCCAGCAGCTTAATTGAGCAAGGGGCTATTGAAGCTTTCTTT.

This clonotype was counted between two and nine times. The chain carries TRBV2 and TRBJ1-5; D unresolved. The germline gives CDR1 SNHLY, CDR2 FYNNEI. The CDR3 is made up of 13 amino acids. V lost 8 bases and J lost 1, with 9 bases in between. The CDR3 reads CASGPGSNQPQHF. The DNA of the CDR3 is TGTGCCAGCGGTCCGGGGAGCAATCAGCCCCAGCATTTT.

This clonotype was detected a few times. The chain couples TRBV7-2 to TRBJ2-3, with 10 bases that match TRBD2. This CDR3 is built from 16 residues. From germline, CDR1 is SGHTA and CDR2 FQGNSA. J lost 2 bases, V lost 6 bases, and 8 bases had no gene match. The CDR3 spells CASRYNLAGATDTQYF. CDR3 in DNA: TGTGCCAGCAGATATAACCTAGCGGGGGCCACAGATACGCAGTATTTT.

The rearrangement uses TRBV7-3 and TRBJ2-3; 9 bases are shared with TRBD2. The germline CDR1 and CDR2 sequences are SGHTA and FQGTGA. The CDR3 runs 15 residues. V was clipped by 5 bases and J by 6 bases; unmatched bases: 9. CDR3 amino acids: CASSPGAGGWDTQYF. In nucleotides, the CDR3 is TGTGCCAGCAGCCCCGGAGCGGGGGGTTGGGATACGCAGTATTTT.